This T cell receptor beta chain appears in the sequencing data of a study of graft-versus-host responses after intestinal transplantation. At the level of the study: Each patient got anti-thymocyte globulin induction, then tacrolimus and steroids for roughly 3 years.

Study results and limitations: Where graft-donor T cell macrochimerism was present, patients had high graft-versus-host to host-versus-graft clonal ratios in allografts. Maximum circulating GvH clone levels tracked with early post-transplant HvG decreases.

The authors seeded some 200,000 CFSE-labeled responder cells together with some 200,000 irradiated stimulator cells tagged with violet dye. Sorting was performed after the reaction on proliferating CFSE-low CD3+CD4+ and CD3+CD8+ responders. The assay was immunoSEQ multiplex PCR, and TCRdb's table has in-frame clones only and misses some. The table includes approximately 23,000 clones, about 41% detected once. Germline lookup yields CDR1 ENHRY and CDR2 SYGVKD. This CDR3 is 15 amino acids long. The V end was cut by 0 bases, the J end by 5 bases, with 10 bases between. The sequenced sample was alloreactive CD8+ T cells from a mixed lymphocyte reaction culture, obtained before transplantation. Documented subset: CFSE-low proliferating T cells sorted from roughly six-day pre-transplant mixed lymphocyte reaction (GvH or HvG direction). The genes are TRBV10-3 and TRBJ1-4, with D uncertain. This receptor was taken from a human patient who was an organ donor for intestinal transplantation. The CDR3 DNA is TGTGCCATCAGTGAGTCAGGTCGCTTAAATGAAAAACTGTTTTTT. Encoded protein: CAISESGRLNEKLFF.